This T cell receptor beta chain was sequenced during a study of blood T cell repertoires in COVID-19 (dated by TCRdb to 2020 to 2021). At the level of the whole study: Collaborator samples came from the United States, Italy and Spain and covered acute and convalescent phases of COVID-19. The material from the prospective study consisted of cDNA or gDNA derived from T cells, B-cell-depleted T cells, or PBMCs. The dataset comprised deeply sampled blood TCRbeta repertoires from subjects exposed to, actively infected with, or recovered from COVID-19. The repertoires were made available in a free public database intended to serve as a resource for research on the immune response to SARS-CoV-2. Samples came from the ongoing ImmuneRACE study (first 160 participants) plus 1,254 subjects from 6 global collaborators. Sample metadata almost always included a de-identified subject ID, COVID-19 status, age in years and sex. Where available, HLA class I and class II types were taken from metadata supplied by the sample provider and were not determined by assay-based typing.

Participants in the prospective study were aged about 18 to 95 years, lived in about two dozen United States geographic areas, and enrolled through a virtual design. Cohort assignment in the prospective study relied on participant-reported clinical history from a screening survey and a study questionnaire. ImmuneRACE Cohort 3 recovered participants were defined by two consecutive negative NP/OP PCR tests, healthcare professional clearance, or symptom resolution. Each participant in the prospective study had whole blood, serum and a nasopharyngeal or oropharyngeal swab collected by mobile phlebotomists. Prospective study participants could optionally give additional blood draws and questionnaires over an approximately 2-month period. Before DNA extraction, prospective study blood samples were shipped either frozen or at room temperature. Remarks on this clone: It has no known antigen specificity. Base quality data are lacking; no much larger clone is found one base away.

General conclusions and limits of the study: The quantity of clinical and demographic metadata differed by source and by participant and was supplied without curation.

Between the V and J ends, shortened by 0 bases and 10 bases respectively, the junction contains 12 bases. The germline V gene (reference sequence) supplies CDR1 LGHDT and CDR2 YNNKEL. There are 13 amino acids in the CDR3, from cysteine to phenylalanine inclusive. Only the CDR3 part of the read is kept: 39 bases, read in frame from the first base. TCRbeta CDR3 regions were amplified from genomic DNA by means of the immunoSEQ Assay, a bias-controlled multiplex PCR. The original pipeline was this. The number of nucleated cells in each sample was estimated from the amplification of reference gene primers within the assay. To quantify the absolute abundance of each unique TCRbeta CDR3 rearrangement, sequence reads were collapsed and filtered. For each sample, productive Simpson clonality was calculated as the square root of Simpson's diversity index over productive rearrangements. The source is immuneACCESS, and TCRdb retained only in-frame sequences with V and J called. Part of the clones is not carried over; for the studies checked, unresolved V genes explain less than half of this, and the remainder is unexplained. For V, J and clone size, that table is used; D and trimming come from the DNA. This sample is represented by over 200,000 clones; 84% of them were singletons. Of the sample, about 2% is held by the ten largest clones.

The receptor's source is a man between 60 and 75 years old who had recovered from COVID-19. The specimen was PBMCs or T cells enriched from blood (not recorded which). Recombination joined TRBV3-1 (or the pseudogene TRBV3-2) with TRBJ1-1, and possibly TRBD1, on 6 matching bases. This receptor has the CDR3 CASSQDGIGGAFF. The bases read TGTGCCAGCAGCCAAGATGGAATAGGGGGAGCTTTCTTT.